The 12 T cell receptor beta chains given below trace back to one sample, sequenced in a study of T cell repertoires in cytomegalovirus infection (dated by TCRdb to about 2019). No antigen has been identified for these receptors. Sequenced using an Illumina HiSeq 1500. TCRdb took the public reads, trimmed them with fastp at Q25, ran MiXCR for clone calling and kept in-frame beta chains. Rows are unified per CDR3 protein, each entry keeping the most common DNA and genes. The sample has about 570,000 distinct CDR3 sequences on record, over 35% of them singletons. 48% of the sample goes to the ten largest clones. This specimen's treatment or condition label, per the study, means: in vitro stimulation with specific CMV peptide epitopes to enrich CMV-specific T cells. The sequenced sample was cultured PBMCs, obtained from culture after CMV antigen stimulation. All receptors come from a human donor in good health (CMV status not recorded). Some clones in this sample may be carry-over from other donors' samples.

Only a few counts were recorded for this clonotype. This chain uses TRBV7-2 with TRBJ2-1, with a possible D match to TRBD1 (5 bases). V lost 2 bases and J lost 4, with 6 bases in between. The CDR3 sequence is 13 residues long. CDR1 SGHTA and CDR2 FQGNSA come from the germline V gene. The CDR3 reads CASSLYRYNEQFF. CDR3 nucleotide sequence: TGTGCCAGCAGCTTATACAGGTACAATGAGCAGTTCTTC.

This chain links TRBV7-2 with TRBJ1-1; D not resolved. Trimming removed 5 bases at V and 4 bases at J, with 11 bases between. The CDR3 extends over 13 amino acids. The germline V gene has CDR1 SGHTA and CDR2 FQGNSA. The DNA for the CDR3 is TGTGCCAGCAGCAACCGGGAGAGCACTGAAGCTTTCTTT. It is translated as CASSNRESTEAFF.

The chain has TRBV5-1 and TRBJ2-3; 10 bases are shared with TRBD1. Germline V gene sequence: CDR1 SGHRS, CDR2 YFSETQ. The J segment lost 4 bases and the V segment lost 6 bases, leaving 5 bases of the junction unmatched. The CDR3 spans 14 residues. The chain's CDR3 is CASMETGGSDTQYF. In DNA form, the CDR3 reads TGCGCCAGCATGGAGACAGGGGGCTCAGATACGCAGTATTTT.

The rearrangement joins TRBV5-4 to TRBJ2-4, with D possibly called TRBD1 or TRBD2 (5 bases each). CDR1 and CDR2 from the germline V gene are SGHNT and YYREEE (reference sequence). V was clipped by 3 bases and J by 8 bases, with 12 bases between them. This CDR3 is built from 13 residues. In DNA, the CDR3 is TGTGCCAGCAGCTGGGGGACCAGCGACATTCAGTACTTC. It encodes CASSWGTSDIQYF.

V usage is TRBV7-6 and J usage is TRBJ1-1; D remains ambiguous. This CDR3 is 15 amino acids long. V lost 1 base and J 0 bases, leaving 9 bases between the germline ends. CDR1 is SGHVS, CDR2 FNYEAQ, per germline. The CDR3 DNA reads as TGTGCCAGCAGCTTAGGGGAAGTGTTGAACACTGAAGCTTTCTTT. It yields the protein CASSLGEVLNTEAFF.

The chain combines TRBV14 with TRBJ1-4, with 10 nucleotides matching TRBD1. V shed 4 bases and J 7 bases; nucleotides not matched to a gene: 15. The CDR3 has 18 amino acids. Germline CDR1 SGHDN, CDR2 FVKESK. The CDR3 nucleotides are TGTGCCAGCAGCCTACCACCGGGACAGGGGAGGAGAAGTGAAAAACTGTTTTTT. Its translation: CASSLPPGQGRRSEKLFF.

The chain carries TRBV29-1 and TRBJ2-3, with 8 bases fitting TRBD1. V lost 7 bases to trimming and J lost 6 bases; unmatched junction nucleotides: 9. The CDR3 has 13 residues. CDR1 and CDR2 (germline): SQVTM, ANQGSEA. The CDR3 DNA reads TGCAGCGCAAGACAGGGGAGATCTGATACGCAGTATTTT. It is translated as CSARQGRSDTQYF.

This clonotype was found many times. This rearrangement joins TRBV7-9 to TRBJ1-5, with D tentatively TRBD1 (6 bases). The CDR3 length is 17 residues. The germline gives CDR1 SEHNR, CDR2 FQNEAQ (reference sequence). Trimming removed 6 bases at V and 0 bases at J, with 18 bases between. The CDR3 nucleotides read TGTGCCAGCAGGAAACCGGGACAAGATTCTAGCAATCAGCCCCAGCATTTT. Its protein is CASRKPGQDSSNQPQHF.

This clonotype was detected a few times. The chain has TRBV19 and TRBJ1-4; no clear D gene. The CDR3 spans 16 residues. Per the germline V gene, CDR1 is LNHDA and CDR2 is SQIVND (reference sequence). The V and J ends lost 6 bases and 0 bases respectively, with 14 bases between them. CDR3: CASSPRAVATNEKLFF. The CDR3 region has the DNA TGTGCCAGTAGCCCCCGAGCAGTTGCAACTAATGAAAAACTGTTTTTT. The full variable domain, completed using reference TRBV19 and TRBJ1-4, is DGGITQSPKYLFRKEGQNVTLSCEQNLNHDAMYWYRQDPGQGLRLIYYSQIVNDFQKGDIAEGYSVSREKKESFPLTVTSAQKNPTAFYLCASSPRAVATNEKLFFGSGTQLSVL.

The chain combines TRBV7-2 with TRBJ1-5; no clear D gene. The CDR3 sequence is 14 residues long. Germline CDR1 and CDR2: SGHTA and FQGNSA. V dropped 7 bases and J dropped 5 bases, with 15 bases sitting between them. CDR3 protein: CASTTGEVHQPQHF. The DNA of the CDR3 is TGTGCCAGCACAACGGGTGAAGTTCATCAGCCCCAGCATTTT. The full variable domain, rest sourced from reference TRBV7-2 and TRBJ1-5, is GAGVSQSPSNKVTEKGKDVELRCDPISGHTALYWYRQSLGQGLEFLIYFQGNSAPDKSGLPSDRFSAERTGGSVSTLTIQRTQQEDSAVYLCASTTGEVHQPQHFGDGTRLSIL.

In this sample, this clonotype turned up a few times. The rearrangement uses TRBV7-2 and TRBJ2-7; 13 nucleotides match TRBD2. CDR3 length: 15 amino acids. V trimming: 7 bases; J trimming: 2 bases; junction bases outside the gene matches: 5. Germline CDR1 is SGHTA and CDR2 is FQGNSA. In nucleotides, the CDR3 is TGTGCCAGCAACAGGGGACTAGCGGGACCCTACGAGCAGTACTTC. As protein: CASNRGLAGPYEQYF.

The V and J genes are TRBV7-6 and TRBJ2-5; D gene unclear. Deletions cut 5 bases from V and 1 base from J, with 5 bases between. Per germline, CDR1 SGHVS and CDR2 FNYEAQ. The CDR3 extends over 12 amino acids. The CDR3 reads CASSTFQETQYF. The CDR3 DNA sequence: TGTGCCAGCAGCACCTTCCAAGAGACCCAGTACTTC. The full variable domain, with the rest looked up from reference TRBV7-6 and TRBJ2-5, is GAGVSQSPRYKVTKRGQDVALRCDPISGHVSLYWYRQALGQGPEFLTYFNYEAQQDKSGLPNDRFSAERPEGSISTLTIQRTEQRDSAMYRCASSTFQETQYFGPGTRLLVL.